The 3 T cell receptor beta chains listed next were all sequenced from one sample in a study of CD8+CD57+ T cells in acquired aplastic anemia. The use of genomic DNA as template underpinned the TCR beta VDJ and CDR3 profiling. MiXCR, run by TCRdb on the reads, gives a single entry per CDR3 protein. The sample lists under 350,000 distinct CDR3 sequences; 45% to 65% were seen once. Individuals selected for sequencing had exhibited CD8+CD57+ cell expansion on flow cytometry. Sample: sorted CD4+, CD8+, or CD8+CD57+ T cells (not recorded which) from PBMCs. These receptor sequences come from a human donor with aplastic anemia.

V usage is TRBV15 and J usage is TRBJ2-3, with D unresolved. The CDR3 contains 11 residues. Germline values: CDR1 LNHNV, CDR2 YYDKDF (reference sequence). V dropped 8 bases and J dropped 2 bases, with 5 bases sitting between them. The CDR3 sequence is CATGDTDTQYF. The CDR3 nucleotides are TGTGCCACCGGGGACACAGATACGCAGTATTTT.

V usage is TRBV12-3 or TRBV12-4 and J usage is TRBJ2-7; TRBD2 aligns across 10 bases. The CDR3 length is 15 residues. V lost 4 bases, J lost 6 bases, and 9 bases stayed unmatched. The CDR3, as DNA: TGTGCCAGCAGTTCCCTACTAGCGGGGTTGTCCGAGCAGTACTTC. Its protein is CASSSLLAGLSEQYF.

The V and J genes are TRBV19 and TRBJ2-1, with TRBD2 identical over 14 bases. This CDR3 region has 15 residues. Germline V gene data show CDR1 as LNHDA and CDR2 as SQIVND (reference sequence). Trimming removed 6 bases from V and 9 bases from J; junction bases left unmatched: 7. The CDR3 coding sequence is TGTGCCAGTAGCCGCGGGACTAGCGGGGGTCCTGAGCAGTTCTTC. This encodes CASSRGTSGGPEQFF.